This TCR beta chain comes out of a study of radiation and T cells in renal cell carcinoma (dated by TCRdb to the early 2020s). About the study as a whole: TCR beta sequencing covered 50 to 55 samples in total, comprising around 25 tumors and about 27 peripheral blood samples. Across all 50 or so samples, 4,016,671 unique CDR3 nucleotide sequences, encoding 2,658,974 unique CDR3 amino acid sequences, were identified. The last blood draw occurred 4 weeks after radiation, at the same time as nephrectomy. General conclusions and limits of the study: With a single-armed trial design, the study had no way to address how radiation dose or scheduling affects the TCR repertoire. Because pretreatment tumor biopsies were not available, the baseline intratumoral presence of clonotypes could not be determined. In blood, the top tumor clonotypes increased from baseline to 2 weeks after radiation and then shrank by 4 weeks, which suggests a temporary expansion of tumor-resident clones. Tracking of blood repertoire dynamics stopped at around 4 weeks after treatment, with no follow-up past that point.

Looking up the germline V gene yields CDR1 LGHNA and CDR2 YSLEER. Including cysteine and phenylalanine, the CDR3 has 13 amino acids. The kept DNA is CDR3 alone, 39 bases in frame from the first base. Cut back by 0 bases and 6 bases, the V and J ends lie 8 bases apart. Reading the label with the study, this specimen's time point is: blood 4 weeks post-SBRT, at nephrectomy. Interpreted using the paper, the treatment or condition label stands for: 15 Gy SBRT to primary tumor, nephrectomy 4 weeks later. The samples were obtained from a clinical trial, where primary renal cell carcinomas were treated with 15 Gy stereotactic body radiation therapy and then removed by nephrectomy 4 weeks afterward. To track tumor-enriched clonotypes, serial peripheral blood was sampled from radiation-treated patients at baseline and at 2 weeks and 4 weeks after SBRT. Every patient had renal cell carcinoma of clear cell pathology. The QIAamp DNA Blood Mini Kit (Qiagen) was used to prepare genomic DNA for TCR sequencing. Only samples passing all quality control checks were included in the analyses.

Comments on this clone: Its antigen remains unidentified. Per-nucleotide qualities are absent, and no much larger clonotype sits a single base away. In the same sample, other DNA sequences code for this CDR3.

The immunoSEQ kit was used, according to the manufacturer's recommendations, to generate TCR beta libraries from genomic DNA. To prepare the libraries, a first multiplex PCR with proprietary primers was run, followed by a second PCR that added unique barcodes, and a bead cleanup was done after each round. Each sample batch included a kit-provided positive control reaction and a negative control reaction. The final libraries were assessed on an Agilent 4200 TapeStation D1000 ScreenTape, pooled by volume, and quantified by qPCR. Sequencing was performed on an Illumina NextSeq500 with a MidOutput 150-cycle cartridge, and 156 Read1 and 15 Index1 cycles were run with kit custom primers. The pooled library was loaded at 1.0 pM, and approximately 19% PhiX control was spiked in. From the authors' description of their analysis: Vendor-processed data were analyzed in R, with a clonotype defined as all T cells sharing the same CDR3 nucleotide sequence. For clone abundance analyses, frequencies were normalized to the 10,000 most abundant clones per sample. Public T cell clones, which averaged fewer than five per sample, were excluded before analysis. An abundance difference of at least 32-fold between compartments was the criterion for calling clonotypes tumor-enriched or baseline blood-enriched. Clonotypes expanded or contracted between blood time points were identified with a beta-binomial differential abundance model. Tumor-blood repertoire similarity was measured with the Baroni-Urbani and Buser coefficient, and group comparisons used two-tailed Wilcoxon tests in R. TCRdb took this table from immuneACCESS and kept in-frame rearrangements with V and J called. Such tables lack part of the clones; where checked against another copy, unresolved V genes explain under half of the gap, and the rest is unexplained. V and J calls and clone size come straight from that table; D and trimming were deduced from the DNA. The sample records around 140,000 clones, approximately 86% of which are singletons. The ten largest clones add up to 15% to 20% of the sample.

The sequencing used blood, collected from a patient whose treatment included radiotherapy and nephrectomy. The receptor was isolated from a woman aged 45 to 65 with renal cell carcinoma. The sequence joins TRBV4-3 to TRBJ1-2; the D gene cannot be named for sure. The CDR3 region: CASSQDGGDGYTF. In nucleotide form, the sequence is TGCGCCAGCAGCCAAGATGGCGGGGATGGCTACACCTTC.